The next 2 T cell receptor beta chains were all read from a single sample in a study of shared clonotypes between healthy human individuals. TCRdb's copy holds only in-frame clones and misses some; the assay was immunoSEQ multiplex PCR. Among over a million clones, roughly 98% were seen once, and the ten largest hold roughly 0.42%. Sequencing input: naive CD4+ T cells sorted from blood. Regarding subset: CD45RA+ positively selected. Receptors originate from a man aged 25-40 years in good health.

The chain has TRBV6-6 and TRBJ2-2; possible D gene TRBD1, 5 bases. Germline CDR1 reads MNHNY; CDR2 reads SVGAGI (reference sequence). The CDR3 consists of 12 residues. Trimming removed 0 bases at V and 13 bases at J, with 9 bases between. The CDR3, as DNA: TGTGCCAGCAGTTACTCCCAGGGTATGCTGTTTTTT. Amino acids: CASSYSQGMLFF.

The rearrangement uses TRBV5-4 and TRBJ2-1; possibly TRBD1 or TRBD2 for D (5 bases each). Germline V gene data show CDR1 as SGHNT and CDR2 as YYREEE (reference sequence). The CDR3 contains 14 residues. V lost 4 bases, J lost 5 bases, and 13 bases lay in between. For the CDR3, the DNA is TGTGCCAGCAGCCCGGGGCCGACAAACAATGAGCAGTTCTTC. It yields the protein CASSPGPTNNEQFF.